This TCR beta chain was captured by sequencing in a study of T cells in Graves' hyperthyroidism and ophthalmopathy. Reasons for excluding patients were uncontrolled infection, other autoimmune disease, pregnancy or lactation. This CDR3 has 14 residues. Germline V CDR1 and CDR2: MNHNS, SASEGT. The ends were cut back, 6 bases at V and 8 bases at J, with 19 bases in the middle. Amplification of TCR beta CDR3 regions used RNA as the template. During a first-round RT-PCR of the TCR CDR3, the HTBI primer set was used. TCRdb fed the multiplex PCR reads into MiXCR, producing one record per CDR3 protein. The repertoire holds a few hundred thousand distinct CDR3 sequences, with more than 15% as singletons. Details on this clonotype: What it recognizes is unknown.

Overall study results and limits: Prediction of ophthalmopathy progression came a median approximately 6.6 months pre-onset.

The chain employs TRBV6-1 and TRBJ1-2, with D possibly TRBD1 on 5 matching bases. The sequenced sample was blood. The sequence came from a woman in her 40s with Graves' ophthalmopathy. The CDR3 nucleotides are TGTGCCAGCAGGTCCGGGACGGCAATTTGGGGCTACACCTTC. The encoded protein is CASRSGTAIWGYTF.